The 28 T cell receptor beta chains below come from one sample, sequenced in a study of cytomegalovirus exposure and HLA in healthy donors. Sequenced by immunoSEQ multiplex PCR; TCRdb stores in-frame clones only, minus some. The data hold tens of thousands of clones, with about 91% observed a single time. The material sequenced was PBMCs. The receptors originated from a woman aged 18-29 years in good health and CMV-seronegative.

The CDR3 loop is CASNLGLAGYNEQFF. In nucleotides, the CDR3 is TGTGCCTCGAACCTGGGACTAGCGGGTTACAATGAGCAGTTCTTC. This sequence joins TRBV30 and TRBJ2-1; 12 bases map to TRBD2. The CDR3 covers 15 residues. CDR1 and CDR2 from the germline V gene are GTSNPN and SVGIG (reference sequence). V was clipped by 7 bases and J by 4 bases; unmatched bases: 8.

The genes are TRBV29-1 and TRBJ2-3; tentatively, D is TRBD1 (5 bases). Trimming shortened V by 4 bases and J by 2 bases, and 13 bases separated the two germline ends. This CDR3 has 14 residues. The germline gives CDR1 SQVTM, CDR2 ANQGSEA. CDR3: CSVALGQLTDTQYF. Written as DNA, the CDR3 is TGCAGCGTTGCATTGGGGCAGCTCACAGATACGCAGTATTTT.

V is TRBV13 and J is TRBJ2-1; 7 positions match TRBD2. Germline V CDR1 and CDR2: PRHDT, FYEKMQ (reference sequence). The CDR3 contains 15 residues. After removal of 4 bases from V and 3 bases from J, the junction contained 6 bases not matched to a gene. The CDR3 region has the DNA TGTGCCAGCAGCTCCACTAGCGAGGTCTACAATGAGCAGTTCTTC. This codes for CASSSTSEVYNEQFF.

The chain has TRBV5-4 and TRBJ2-6; D remains ambiguous. CDR3 length: 16 residues. The V and J ends lost 4 bases and 3 bases respectively, with 14 bases between them. Germline lookup yields CDR1 SGHNT and CDR2 YYREEE (reference sequence). As DNA, the CDR3 is TGTGCCAGCAGCGACGGTACAGAAGTTGGGGCCAACGTCCTGACTTTC. The encoded protein is CASSDGTEVGANVLTF.

The rearrangement links TRBV5-4 to TRBJ2-3; 8 positions agree with TRBD2. Germline V gene data show CDR1 as SGHNT and CDR2 as YYREEE (reference sequence). The trim removed 4 bases at V and 0 bases at J, leaving 4 bases unmatched. This CDR3 has 15 residues. CDR3 protein: CASSPGGLSTDTQYF. The CDR3 DNA reads TGTGCCAGCAGCCCGGGGGGGCTTAGCACAGATACGCAGTATTTT.

Written as DNA, the CDR3 is TGTGCCAGCAGACCCCTAACAGGGCCGAATCAGCCCCAGCATTTT. Translating gives CASRPLTGPNQPQHF. The V gene is TRBV6-5, the J gene TRBJ1-5; the D gene is possibly TRBD1 (6 bases). CDR1 MNHEY and CDR2 SVGAGI come from the germline V gene. The CDR3 loop spans 15 amino acids. Trimming pared 6 bases from V and 4 bases from J, leaving 16 bases between.

Note on this clone: This sample includes further DNA sequences coding for the same CDR3. This rearrangement joins TRBV5-1 to TRBJ2-7; TRBD1 is a possible D gene (5 bases). The CDR3 totals 12 residues. Germline lookup yields CDR1 SGHRS and CDR2 YFSETQ. V lost 3 bases and J 3 bases, leaving 7 bases between the germline ends. As DNA, the CDR3 is TGCGCCAGCAGCTCCCAGGGCTACGAGCAGTACTTC. Translated: CASSSQGYEQYF.

For the CDR3, the DNA is TGTGCCAGCAGCTTAGGGGGACAGAGTTACGAGCAGTACTTC. Protein product: CASSLGGQSYEQYF. V gene TRBV11-3 combines with J gene TRBJ2-7, with 7 bases aligning to TRBD1. Germline loops: CDR1 SGHNT, CDR2 YENEEA. The trim removed 1 base at V and 4 bases at J, leaving 4 bases unmatched. The length of the CDR3 is 14 residues.

Only a few counts were recorded for this clone. The rearrangement uses TRBV11-2 and TRBJ1-2, with TRBD1 as a possible D gene (5 bases). Germline assignment: CDR1 SGHAT and CDR2 FQNNGV. V lost 4 bases to trimming and J lost 4 bases, with 13 bases between them. This CDR3 is 14 amino acids long. This CDR3 reads CASSSGRDGYGYTF. The CDR3 bases are TGTGCCAGCAGCTCAGGCAGGGATGGCTATGGCTACACCTTC.

This sequence joins TRBV6-1 and TRBJ2-7; 8 positions match TRBD2. Trimming cost V 7 bases and J 0 bases; bases outside gene matches: 8. The CDR3 totals 15 residues. The germline V gene encodes CDR1 MNHNS and CDR2 SASEGT. CDR3 residues: CASIISTSGSYEQYF. The CDR3 DNA reads TGTGCCAGCATAATCTCCACTAGCGGCTCCTACGAGCAGTACTTC.

This chain links TRBV7-2 with TRBJ2-4; D perhaps matches TRBD1 (6 bases). Germline values: CDR1 SGHTA, CDR2 FQGNSA. Between the trimmed V and J ends, which lost 0 bases and 8 bases, there was a span of 14 bases. This CDR3 has 15 amino acids. CDR3 residues: CASSLAIGGWDIQYF. The CDR3 coding sequence is TGTGCCAGCAGCTTAGCGATAGGGGGTTGGGACATTCAGTACTTC.

This clone has a single count. J is TRBJ2-2 and V is TRBV28; a possible D gene is TRBD1 (5 bases). Germline assignment: CDR1 MDHEN and CDR2 SYDVKM. The CDR3 runs 14 residues. Trimming cost V 5 bases and J 1 base, with 8 bases left between them. CDR3 bases: TGTGCCAGCAGTCCGGACAAGAACACCGGGGAGCTGTTTTTT. Amino acids: CASSPDKNTGELFF.

The chain uses TRBV7-2 and TRBJ1-5, with 7 nucleotides matching TRBD1. The trim removed 7 bases at V and 3 bases at J, leaving 3 bases unmatched. There are 13 residues in the CDR3. Germline V CDR1 and CDR2: SGHTA, FQGNSA. The CDR3 sequence: CASNRGFNQPQHF. In nucleotides, the CDR3 is TGTGCCAGCAACAGGGGCTTCAATCAGCCCCAGCATTTT.

The chain combines TRBV7-3 with TRBJ2-2; 7 bases are shared with TRBD1. J was trimmed by 4 bases and V by 3 bases; bases with no gene match: 11. Per germline, CDR1 SGHTA and CDR2 FQGTGA. The CDR3 extends over 17 amino acids. In DNA form, the CDR3 reads TGTGCCAGCAGCTTGGTTAATGTACAGGGGAGCACCGGGGAGCTGTTTTTT. Translated: CASSLVNVQGSTGELFF.

The chain recombines TRBV6-1 with TRBJ2-3; perhaps TRBD2 as D (5 bases). The CDR3 has 12 amino acids. V lost 6 bases, J lost 6 bases, and 10 bases lay in between. Germline V CDR1 and CDR2: MNHNS, SASEGT. The CDR3: CASRYSSDTQYF. The CDR3 DNA follows: TGTGCCAGCAGGTATTCTAGCGATACGCAGTATTTT.

The genes are TRBV4-1 and TRBJ2-7; possible D gene TRBD2, 7 bases. CDR3 size: 15 residues. Per the germline V gene, CDR1 is MGHRA and CDR2 is YSYEKL. V was clipped by 0 bases and J by 4 bases, with 13 bases between them. This CDR3 is CASSQDGGAAYEQYF. CDR3 DNA: TGCGCCAGCAGCCAAGATGGGGGGGCTGCGTACGAGCAGTACTTC.

This clone has just a few counts. The chain has TRBV13 and TRBJ2-5; D might be TRBD2 (6 bases). Trimming removed 5 bases from V and 2 bases from J, with 9 bases in between. The CDR3 runs 13 residues. The V gene's germline CDR1 is PRHDT and CDR2 FYEKMQ (reference sequence). The CDR3 DNA sequence: TGTGCCAGCAGCCGGCGGGAACAAGAGACCCAGTACTTC. Translation gives CASSRREQETQYF.

V is TRBV7-9 and J is TRBJ2-7; 7 bases agree with TRBD2. The CDR3 runs 14 residues. Per the germline V gene, CDR1 is SEHNR and CDR2 is FQNEAQ (reference sequence). With V trimmed by 5 bases and J by 3 bases, 7 bases remained unmatched. CDR3 nucleotides: TGTGCCAGCAGCCCGCTAGCGGCGGGCTACGAGCAGTACTTC. This encodes CASSPLAAGYEQYF.

The CDR3 bases are TGTGCCAGCATGTTGGGGACAGGGGGTGAAAAACTGTTTTTT. Translated, it gives CASMLGTGGEKLFF. The J gene is TRBJ1-4, the V gene TRBV7-9; 11 positions match TRBD1. The J segment lost 7 bases and the V segment lost 7 bases, leaving 5 bases of the junction unmatched. This CDR3 has 14 amino acids. Per germline, CDR1 SEHNR and CDR2 FQNEAQ (reference sequence).

The chain has TRBV19 and TRBJ1-5; no clear D gene. V was clipped by 6 bases and J by 2 bases, with 14 bases between them. CDR3 length equals 15 residues. Per germline, CDR1 LNHDA and CDR2 SQIVND (reference sequence). The CDR3 loop reads CASSPGTRGNQPQHF. The CDR3 DNA reads as TGTGCCAGTAGCCCGGGTACGAGGGGCAATCAGCCCCAGCATTTT.

The V call is TRBV19, the J call TRBJ1-5; possible D gene TRBD1, 5 bases. V was pared by 7 bases and J by 4 bases, with 8 bases between. This CDR3 region has 12 residues. Germline V gene data show CDR1 as LNHDA and CDR2 as SQIVND (reference sequence). The CDR3 sequence is CASTGGNQPQHF. The CDR3 nucleotides read TGTGCCAGTACTGGGGGGAATCAGCCCCAGCATTTT.

The chain couples TRBV5-5 to TRBJ1-2; D perhaps matches TRBD1 (5 bases). The CDR3 spans 13 residues. V gave up 4 bases and J gave up 5 bases, with 12 bases separating them. CDR1 SGHKS and CDR2 YYEKEE come from the germline V gene (reference sequence). CDR3 in amino acids: CASSDAGAYGYTF. In DNA, the CDR3 is TGTGCCAGCAGCGACGCTGGGGCGTATGGCTACACCTTC.

The chain links TRBV30 to TRBJ2-1, with 9 bases fitting TRBD1. Germline V CDR1 and CDR2: GTSNPN, SVGIG (reference sequence). This CDR3 comprises 14 residues. Losses at the gene ends were 4 bases for V and 2 bases for J; bases not matched to a gene: 3. The CDR3 loop reads CAWKRDRAYNEQFF. The CDR3 DNA sequence: TGTGCCTGGAAGAGGGACAGGGCCTACAATGAGCAGTTCTTC.

Concerning this clone itself: Additional DNA sequences in this sample encode the identical CDR3. This rearrangement joins TRBV5-1 to TRBJ1-1; possible D gene TRBD1, 6 bases. The CDR3 totals 15 residues. V was pared by 4 bases and J by 1 base, with 14 bases between. Per germline, CDR1 SGHRS and CDR2 YFSETQ. The CDR3 DNA sequence: TGCGCCAGCAGCCCCCGCGAAGGGGGGAACACTGAAGCTTTCTTT. Its translation is CASSPREGGNTEAFF.

The chain recombines TRBV14 with TRBJ2-2; D might be TRBD2 (6 bases). CDR3 length: 16 residues. Germline V gives CDR1 SGHDN, CDR2 FVKESK. Trimming pared 0 bases from V and 6 bases from J, leaving 14 bases between. The CDR3 loop is CASSQDLTREAGELFF. For the CDR3, the DNA is TGTGCCAGCAGCCAAGATCTGACTAGGGAGGCCGGGGAGCTGTTTTTT.

This rearrangement joins TRBV18 to TRBJ1-1; D remains unclear. Germline assignment: CDR1 KGHSH and CDR2 LQKENI. CDR3 length: 14 residues. V lost 2 bases, J lost 1 base, and 8 bases lay in between. The CDR3 DNA reads as TGTGCCAGCTCACCAGTGACTCCGAACACTGAAGCTTTCTTT. Translation: CASSPVTPNTEAFF.

The V call is TRBV28, the J call TRBJ1-1, with 9 bases identical to TRBD1. Unmatched junction bases numbered 8, after V lost 6 bases and J lost 6 bases. The germline V gene encodes CDR1 MDHEN and CDR2 SYDVKM. The CDR3 covers 14 residues. CDR3 residues: CASSPDRGAPEAFF. The DNA for the CDR3 is TGTGCCAGCAGCCCAGACAGGGGGGCCCCTGAAGCTTTCTTT.

The gene calls are TRBV19 and TRBJ2-2; D gene ambiguous. From germline, CDR1 is LNHDA and CDR2 SQIVND (reference sequence). Trimming removed 6 bases at V and 6 bases at J, with 8 bases between. The CDR3 loop spans 12 amino acids. CDR3 sequence reads: CASRPNAGELFF. CDR3 sequence (DNA): TGTGCCAGTAGACCTAACGCCGGGGAGCTGTTTTTT.